Below are 17 T cell receptor beta chains sequenced from a single sample in a study of cytomegalovirus exposure and HLA in healthy donors. The PCR contained 60 Vbeta and 13 Jbeta primers. The data were produced by immunoSEQ multiplex PCR, yet TCRdb's version contains in-frame clones alone and is incomplete. Among fewer than 300,000 clones listed, 86% were seen once. Sequencing input: PBMCs. These receptors were collected from a man aged 40-49 years in good health and CMV-seropositive.

This chain joins TRBV7-9 and TRBJ2-5, with 9 bases lining up with TRBD1. The last part of the DNA fits TRBJ2-7 better; the J call may be wrong. In germline, CDR1 is SEHNR, CDR2 FQNEAQ (reference sequence). The CDR3 runs 15 residues. This CDR3 is CASSLDQGQGYEQYF. The CDR3 region has the DNA TGTGCCAGCAGCTTAGACCAGGGACAGGGATACGAGCAGTACTTC.

The chain recombines TRBV27 with TRBJ2-1, with 14 nucleotides matching TRBD2. After removal of 5 bases from V and 8 bases from J, the junction contained 11 bases not matched to a gene. This CDR3 comprises 17 residues. CDR1 is MNHEY and CDR2 is SMNVEV in the germline V gene (reference sequence). For the CDR3, the DNA is TGTGCCAGCAGTCCACTCCCGGGACTAGCGGGAGAAGATGAGCAGTTCTTC. Its protein is CASSPLPGLAGEDEQFF.

The V and J genes are TRBV7-2 and TRBJ2-2; 9 nucleotides agree with TRBD2. This CDR3 spans 16 amino acids. V was clipped by 5 bases and J by 5 bases; unmatched bases: 9. Per germline, CDR1 SGHTA and CDR2 FQGNSA. The CDR3 is CASSPLAGTATGELFF. The CDR3 DNA reads as TGTGCCAGCAGCCCCCTAGCGGGAACTGCTACCGGGGAGCTGTTTTTT. The full variable domain, completed using reference TRBV7-2 and TRBJ2-2, is GAGVSQSPSNKVTEKGKDVELRCDPISGHTALYWYRQSLGQGLEFLIYFQGNSAPDKSGLPSDRFSAERTGGSVSTLTIQRTQQEDSAVYLCASSPLAGTATGELFFGEGSRLTVL.

The CDR3 region is CASSSGTGTQETQYF. The CDR3 DNA is TGTGCCAGCAGCTCTGGGACAGGCACTCAAGAGACCCAGTACTTC. The chain links TRBV7-9 to TRBJ2-5; 8 nucleotides line up with TRBD1. The CDR3 runs 15 residues. From germline, CDR1 is SEHNR and CDR2 FQNEAQ (reference sequence). After removal of 4 bases from V and 2 bases from J, the junction contained 6 bases not matched to a gene.

This clone appeared a single time. The genes are TRBV29-1 and TRBJ2-2; no firm D call. The CDR3 is 13 residues long. Germline V gene sequence: CDR1 SQVTM, CDR2 ANQGSEA. V was clipped by 0 bases and J by 5 bases, with 7 bases between them. The CDR3 DNA reads as TGCAGCGTTGAAGAACCCGGTACCGGGGAGCTGTTTTTT. Its translation is CSVEEPGTGELFF.

V is TRBV18 and J is TRBJ1-5, with 12 bases identical to TRBD1. Germline loops: CDR1 KGHSH, CDR2 LQKENI. J lost 2 bases, V lost 3 bases, and 8 bases had no gene match. The CDR3 has 18 amino acids. DNA for the CDR3: TGTGCCAGCTCACCCGGGACAGGGGGCGGGGGAGGCAATCAGCCCCAGCATTTT. Its translation: CASSPGTGGGGGNQPQHF.

J is TRBJ2-7 and V is TRBV28; 8 bases fit TRBD2. Germline V lookup: CDR1 MDHEN, CDR2 SYDVKM. V gave up 6 bases and J gave up 3 bases; unmatched junction bases: 4. This CDR3 comprises 13 residues. In DNA, the CDR3 is TGTGCCAGCAGCATTACTAGCGGCTACGAGCAGTACTTC. Residues: CASSITSGYEQYF.

The chain couples TRBV7-3 to TRBJ2-1; 7 bases are shared with TRBD2. V lost 5 bases, J lost 0 bases, and 7 bases stayed unmatched. This CDR3 contains 16 residues. The germline gives CDR1 SGHTA, CDR2 FQGTGA. The CDR3 DNA follows: TGTGCCAGCAGCCGCCTCGGCGGGAGCTCCTACAATGAGCAGTTCTTC. Amino acids: CASSRLGGSSYNEQFF.

The V call is TRBV2, the J call TRBJ1-1; 8 nucleotides agree with TRBD1. V was pared by 6 bases and J by 0 bases, with 3 bases of the junction left unmatched. Germline CDR1 and CDR2: SNHLY and FYNNEI. This CDR3 has 14 residues. The CDR3 sequence is CASRGTGMNTEAFF. The CDR3 nucleotides are TGTGCCAGCAGGGGGACAGGCATGAACACTGAAGCTTTCTTT. Full variable domain (missing parts from reference TRBV2 and TRBJ1-1): EPEVTQTPSHQVTQMGQEVILRCVPISNHLYFYWYRQILGQKVEFLVSFYNNEISEKSEIFDDQFSVERPDGSNFTLKIRSTKLEDSAMYFCASRGTGMNTEAFFGQGTRLTVV.

V gene TRBV5-4 combines with J gene TRBJ2-3, with D uncertain. The CDR3 length is 14 residues. V lost 0 bases and J lost 0, with 5 bases in between. Germline V gene lookup returns CDR1 SGHNT and CDR2 YYREEE (reference sequence). The CDR3 sequence: CASSLVPSTDTQYF. CDR3 nucleotide sequence: TGTGCCAGCAGCTTGGTCCCTAGCACAGATACGCAGTATTTT.

The chain couples TRBV4-2 to TRBJ2-7, with 11 bases matching TRBD2. The CDR3 contains 14 residues. Unmatched junction bases numbered 1, after V lost 1 base and J lost 5 bases. Germline V gene lookup returns CDR1 LGHNA and CDR2 YNFKEQ. CDR3 in amino acids: CASSQALAGDEQYF. In DNA, the CDR3 is TGTGCCAGCAGCCAAGCACTAGCGGGAGACGAGCAGTACTTC.

This sequence joins TRBV21-1 and TRBJ1-2; no DNA check was done on the table's D call, TRBD1. TRBV21-1 is labeled a pseudogene. CDR3 length equals 16 residues. This CDR3 is CASSKEGQGRNYGYTF. CDR3 bases: TGTGCCAGCAGCAAAGAGGGGCAGGGCCGAAACTATGGCTACACCTTC.

This chain joins TRBV7-2 and TRBJ1-5; D gene ambiguous. V lost 3 bases and J lost 2, with 11 bases in between. The germline V gene has CDR1 SGHTA and CDR2 FQGNSA. The CDR3 is made up of 15 amino acids. CDR3 sequence (DNA): TGTGCCAGCAGCTTTGGGAAAGCGGGCAATCAGCCCCAGCATTTT. As protein: CASSFGKAGNQPQHF.

This clone was seen once. V and J are TRBV6-1 and TRBJ1-1; 10 bases match TRBD1. CDR3 size: 16 residues. From germline, CDR1 is MNHNS and CDR2 SASEGT. V was pared by 4 bases and J by 5 bases, with 10 bases of the junction left unmatched. CDR3 coding DNA: TGTGCCAGCAGTGCCGGACAGGGGGTAGTTTTGACTGAAGCTTTCTTT. Translating gives CASSAGQGVVLTEAFF.

Only one count was recorded for this clone. This chain uses TRBV28 with TRBJ1-2, with D possibly matching TRBD1 (5 bases). The V gene lost 7 bases and the J gene lost 4 bases, with 10 bases spanning the gap. The CDR3 is 12 amino acids. Germline-derived CDR1 and CDR2 are MDHEN and SYDVKM. CDR3 protein: CASNPGRYGYTF. CDR3 bases: TGTGCCAGCAACCCAGGGCGCTATGGCTACACCTTC.

The V gene is TRBV29-1, the J gene TRBJ2-5, with a weak D call TRBD1 (6 bases). In germline, CDR1 is SQVTM, CDR2 ANQGSEA. This CDR3 region has 12 residues. V dropped 7 bases and J dropped 1 base, with 10 bases sitting between them. CDR3 residues: CSGGQLQETQYF. CDR3 coding DNA: TGCAGCGGAGGACAGCTCCAAGAGACCCAGTACTTC.

The chain joins TRBV27 to TRBJ2-1, with TRBD1 identical over 9 bases. Trimming removed 2 bases from V and 3 bases from J; junction bases left unmatched: 2. The CDR3 loop spans 15 amino acids. Germline assignment: CDR1 MNHEY and CDR2 SMNVEV (reference sequence). The DNA for the CDR3 is TGTGCCAGCAGTTTACTGACAGGGGGCTACAATGAGCAGTTCTTC. It specifies CASSLLTGGYNEQFF.